A selection of T cell receptor beta chains follows, all from one sample in a study of blood T cell repertoires in COVID-19. TCRdb's copy holds only in-frame clones and misses some; the assay was immunoSEQ multiplex PCR. Among 90,000 to 100,000 clones listed, more than 65% were seen once. The sequencing sample was made of peripheral blood. The origin of the receptors is a man aged 55 to 69 with acute or convalescent COVID-19. CDR3s include the opening cysteine and the closing phenylalanine or tryptophan. Each record gives: J gene, D gene, clone size, V gene, CDR3 DNA, CDR3 protein. A D gene is named only where the DNA matches it firmly. Only part of the rows carry a size: once, few, many, or a class if the clone is expanded.

TRBJ1-2 TRBD1 . TRBV18 TGTGCCAGCTCACAAGGACAGGGGGCCCTCGACTATGGCTACACCTTC CASSQGQGALDYGYTF
TRBJ1-2 . . TRBV5-6 TGTGCCAGCAGCTTGACAGGGTATGGCTACACCTTC CASSLTGYGYTF
TRBJ1-4 TRBD1 . TRBV5-1 TGCGCCAGCAGCTTGGAGGGGACAGGGAATGAAAAACTGTTTTTT CASSLEGTGNEKLFF
TRBJ2-5 . . TRBV5-6 TGTGCCAGCAGCTTGTTGGCTAGCGAGACCCAGTACTTC CASSLLASETQYF
TRBJ1-4 . . TRBV6-6 TGTGCCAGCACCGGGGACTTCTTAAATGAAAAACTGTTTTTT CASTGDFLNEKLFF
TRBJ2-1 . . TRBV15 TGTGCCACCAGCAGAGATCAGGCAGGGGAGCAGTTCTTC CATSRDQAGEQFF
TRBJ2-2 TRBD2 . TRBV7-2 TGTGCCAGCAGCTCACTAGCGACCGGGGAGCTGTTTTTT CASSSLATGELFF
TRBJ2-2 . . TRBV16 TGTGCCAGCAGCCAATCGTCAGGGGGGACCGGGGAGCTGTTTTTT CASSQSSGGTGELFF
TRBJ1-6 TRBD1 . TRBV6-5 TGTGCCAGCAGTTACTCCCCCGGACAGGGGAATTCACCCCTCCACTTT CASSYSPGQGNSPLHF
TRBJ1-2 TRBD1 . TRBV6-4 TGTGCCAGTAAAGGGACAGGGGGACCTGGTGGCTACACCTTC CASKGTGGPGGYTF
TRBJ2-2 TRBD1 . TRBV2 TGTGCCAGCAGGGGCAGGGGGCGAGGCACCGGGGAGCTGTTTTTT CASRGRGRGTGELFF
TRBJ2-2 TRBD1 . TRBV18 TGTGCCAGCTCACCCCAACAGGGGAAGAACACCGGGGAGCTGTTTTTT CASSPQQGKNTGELFF
TRBJ1-1 TRBD1 . TRBV18 TGTGCCAGCTCACCACAGGGGGCTCCTGAGGTTGAAGCTTTCTTT CASSPQGAPEVEAFF
TRBJ2-1 TRBD1 . TRBV4-1 TGCGCCAGCAGCCAAGATGACAGGGAACGATTGGCGGACAATGAGCAGTTCTTC CASSQDDRERLADNEQFF
TRBJ2-7 . . TRBV5-1 TGCGCCAGCAGCTTGAGTAGCCGCTCCTACGAGCAGTACTTC CASSLSSRSYEQYF
TRBJ1-2 TRBD1 . TRBV2 TGTGCCAGCAGTTGGGACAGAAACGCTAACTATGGCTACACCTTC CASSWDRNANYGYTF
TRBJ2-2 TRBD1 . TRBV19 TGTGCCAGTAGGGACAGGGCGGACACCGGGGAGCTGTTTTTT CASRDRADTGELFF
TRBJ1-2 . . TRBV2 TGTGCCAGCAAGCCAGGGGCGTTTTTTCCGGGTGGCTACACCTTC CASKPGAFFPGGYTF
TRBJ2-7 . . TRBV9 TGTGCCAGCAGCGTAGGCCCCATGGCTCTTGGAGGGGAGCAGTACTTC CASSVGPMALGGEQYF
TRBJ1-4 . . TRBV11-1 TGTGCCAGCAGCTTAGTCGGGGGAGAAGAAAAACTGTTTTTT CASSLVGGEEKLFF
TRBJ1-6 . few TRBV7-2 TGTGCCAGCAGCCTCCAGGGGCGTGGCTATAATTCACCCCTCCACTTT CASSLQGRGYNSPLHF
TRBJ2-2 . . TRBV28 TGTGCCAGCAGTCATGGACAGACCGGGGAGCTGTTTTTT CASSHGQTGELFF